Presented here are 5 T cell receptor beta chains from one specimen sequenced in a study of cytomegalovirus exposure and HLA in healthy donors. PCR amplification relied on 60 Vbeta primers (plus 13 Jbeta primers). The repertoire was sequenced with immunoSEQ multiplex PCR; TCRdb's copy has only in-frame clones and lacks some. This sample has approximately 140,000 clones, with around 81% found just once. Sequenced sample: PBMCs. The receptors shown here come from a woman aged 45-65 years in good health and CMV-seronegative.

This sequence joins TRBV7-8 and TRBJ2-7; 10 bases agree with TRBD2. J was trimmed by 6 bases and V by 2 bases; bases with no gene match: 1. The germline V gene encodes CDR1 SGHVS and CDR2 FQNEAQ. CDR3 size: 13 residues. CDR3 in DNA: TGTGCCAGCAGCTTAATAGCGGGAGGCGAGCAGTACTTC. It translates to CASSLIAGGEQYF.

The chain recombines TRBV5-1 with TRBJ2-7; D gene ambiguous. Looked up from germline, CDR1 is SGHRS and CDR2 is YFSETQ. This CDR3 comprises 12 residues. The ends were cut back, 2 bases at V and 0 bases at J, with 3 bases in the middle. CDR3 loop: CASSFNSYEQYF. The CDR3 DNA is TGCGCCAGCAGCTTTAACTCCTACGAGCAGTACTTC. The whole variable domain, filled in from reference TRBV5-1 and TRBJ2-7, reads KAGVTQTPRYLIKTRGQQVTLSCSPISGHRSVSWYQQTPGQGLQFLFEYFSETQRNKGNFPGRFSGRQFSNSRSEMNVSTLELGDSALYLCASSFNSYEQYFGPGTRLTVT.

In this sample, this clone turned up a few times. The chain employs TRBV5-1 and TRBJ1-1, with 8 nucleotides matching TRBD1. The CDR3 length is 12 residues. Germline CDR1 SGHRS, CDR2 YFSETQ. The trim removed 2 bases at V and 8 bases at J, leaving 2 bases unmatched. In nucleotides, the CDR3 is TGCGCCAGCAGCTTAGGACAGGGAGAAGCTTTCTTT. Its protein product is CASSLGQGEAFF.

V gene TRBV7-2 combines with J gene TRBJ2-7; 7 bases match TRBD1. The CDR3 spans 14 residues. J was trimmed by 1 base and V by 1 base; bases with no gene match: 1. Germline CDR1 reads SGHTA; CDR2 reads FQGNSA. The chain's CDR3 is CASSLETGSYEQYF. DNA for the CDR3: TGTGCCAGCAGCTTAGAGACAGGGTCCTACGAGCAGTACTTC.

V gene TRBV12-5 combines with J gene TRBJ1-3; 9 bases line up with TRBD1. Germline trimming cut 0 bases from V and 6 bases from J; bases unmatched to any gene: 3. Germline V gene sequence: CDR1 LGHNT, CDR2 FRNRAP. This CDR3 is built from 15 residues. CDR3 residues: CASGLVNRGLNTIYF. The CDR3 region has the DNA TGTGCTAGTGGTTTGGTAAACAGGGGGCTAAACACCATATATTTT.